The 16 T cell receptor beta chains in this list originate from one sample, sequenced in a study of T cell repertoires in cytomegalovirus infection. TCRdb recomputed calls from the reads with MiXCR, one row per CDR3 protein. Among about 51,000 distinct CDR3 sequences listed, roughly a fifth were seen once. Their cognate antigens are unknown. The sample here was CD8+ T cells from cultured PBMCs, taken from culture after CMV antigen stimulation. The receptors come from a human donor in good health (CMV status not recorded). Some clones in this sample may be carry-over from other donors' samples.

The chain joins TRBV6-8 to TRBJ2-7, with no clear D. The CDR3 totals 13 residues. V was cut by 6 bases and J by 3 bases, with 12 bases left in between. Germline CDR1 MNHGY, CDR2 SAAAGT. CDR3 in DNA: TGTGCCAGCAGCCGACCCCATTACTACGAGCAGTACTTC. Its translation: CASSRPHYYEQYF.

This clonotype was detected once. This chain links TRBV7-3 with TRBJ2-1, with D tentatively TRBD1 or TRBD2 (5 bases each). The V gene lost 0 bases and the J gene lost 6 bases, with 33 bases spanning the gap. The CDR3 sequence is 22 residues long. From germline, CDR1 is SGHTA and CDR2 FQGTGA. This CDR3 is CASSLTLGLFRGGHMRGNEQFF. The CDR3 nucleotides read TGTGCCAGCAGCTTAACCTTAGGGCTGTTTCGGGGCGGGCACATGAGGGGCAATGAGCAGTTCTTC.

This clonotype occurred a few times. This chain connects TRBV6-5 to TRBJ2-7; D remains unclear. V was trimmed by 4 bases and J by 5 bases, leaving 12 bases between them. Germline V gives CDR1 MNHEY, CDR2 SVGAGI. There are 13 residues in the CDR3. For the CDR3, the DNA is TGTGCCAGCAGTTGGCAAGAACGGGACGAGCAGTACTTC. As protein: CASSWQERDEQYF.

This rearrangement joins TRBV7-9 to TRBJ1-4, with 8 positions matching TRBD1. The V segment lost 1 base and the J segment 14 bases; nucleotides outside the gene matches: 9. Germline CDR1 and CDR2: SEHNR and FQNEAQ (reference sequence). The CDR3 is 14 residues long. CDR3 nucleotide sequence: TGTGCCAGCAGCTTAGGGACAGGGAAGGGCAAGCTGTTTTTT. This translates into CASSLGTGKGKLFF.

In its sample, this clonotype was seen a few times. V is TRBV28 and J is TRBJ2-1; perhaps TRBD1 as D (5 bases). This CDR3 contains 13 residues. V lost 7 bases to trimming and J lost 2 bases, with 9 bases between them. Germline V lookup: CDR1 MDHEN, CDR2 SYDVKM. In DNA, the CDR3 is TGTGCCAGCACCCAGGGAACCTACAATGAGCAGTTCTTC. It translates to CASTQGTYNEQFF.

J is TRBJ2-5 and V is TRBV12-3 or TRBV12-4, with 9 bases identical to TRBD2. The J segment lost 4 bases and the V segment lost 8 bases, leaving 14 bases of the junction unmatched. The CDR3 runs to 16 residues. The CDR3 loop reads CASARAGSGRGETQYF. The CDR3 coding sequence is TGTGCCAGCGCTCGGGCCGGTAGCGGGAGAGGAGAGACCCAGTACTTC.

The chain is built from TRBV28 and TRBJ2-7; TRBD2 matches 9 bases. V trimming: 5 bases; J trimming: 3 bases; junction bases outside the gene matches: 11. The germline gives CDR1 MDHEN, CDR2 SYDVKM. CDR3 length: 16 amino acids. CDR3 nucleotide sequence: TGTGCCAGCAGTCCCCTCAGTACTAGCGGGCGCTACGAGCAGTACTTC. Its translation: CASSPLSTSGRYEQYF.

This chain joins TRBV27 and TRBJ2-7; D is unclear. V lost 8 bases and J 4 bases, leaving 12 bases between the germline ends. The CDR3 is made up of 12 amino acids. Per the germline V gene, CDR1 is MNHEY and CDR2 is SMNVEV (reference sequence). CDR3 residues: CASHRTPYEQYF. The CDR3 bases are TGTGCCAGCCACAGAACTCCTTACGAGCAGTACTTC.

The chain combines TRBV27 with TRBJ1-2; D gene uncertain. Trimming took 3 bases from V and 3 from J, leaving 8 bases between them. Per the germline V gene, CDR1 is MNHEY and CDR2 is SMNVEV (reference sequence). CDR3 length: 13 amino acids. CDR3 in amino acids: CASSFQNHYGYTF. CDR3 DNA: TGTGCCAGCAGTTTTCAGAACCACTATGGCTACACCTTC.

This clonotype was recorded many times. The J gene is TRBJ1-1, the V gene TRBV5-6; no clear D. Germline-derived CDR1 and CDR2 are SGHDT and YYEEEE. The CDR3 sequence is 11 residues long. Deletions cut 0 bases from V and 8 bases from J, with 5 bases between. The CDR3 bases are TGTGCCAGCAGCTTGGGGGGAGAAGCTTTCTTT. Its protein is CASSLGGEAFF.

This clonotype has only a few counts. The V gene is TRBV6-2 or TRBV6-3, the J gene TRBJ2-2; D ambiguous. The V end lost 2 bases, the J end lost 2 bases, and 6 bases lay between the germline ends. This CDR3 is built from 14 residues. The germline gives CDR1 MNHEY, CDR2 SVGEGT. CDR3 sequence (DNA): TGTGCCAGCAGTTACGACGCTAACACCGGGGAGCTGTTTTTT. Its translation is CASSYDANTGELFF.

The gene calls are TRBV15 and TRBJ2-7, with 8 bases identical to TRBD2. Trimming removed 6 bases from V and 2 bases from J; junction bases left unmatched: 3. Germline-derived CDR1 and CDR2 are LNHNV and YYDKDF (reference sequence). CDR3 length equals 13 residues. CDR3 in DNA: TGTGCCACCAGGGAGACTAGCGCCTACGAGCAGTACTTC. Encoded protein: CATRETSAYEQYF.

This clonotype was found many times. This chain links TRBV19 with TRBJ1-5; 8 bases map to TRBD1. Looked up from germline, CDR1 is LNHDA and CDR2 is SQIVND (reference sequence). This CDR3 is 15 amino acids long. Trimming removed 5 bases from V and 6 bases from J; junction bases left unmatched: 9. The CDR3, as DNA: TGTGCCAGTAGTTGGAGGGGAACAGGGGGTCAGCCCCAGCATTTT. Translation gives CASSWRGTGGQPQHF.

The V call is TRBV7-3, the J call TRBJ2-1; 7 bases map to TRBD1. This CDR3 has 13 amino acids. The germline gives CDR1 SGHTA, CDR2 FQGTGA. Unmatched junction bases numbered 5, after V lost 5 bases and J lost 7 bases. The CDR3 region has the DNA TGTGCCAGCAGCAGGGGCAGGGGGAATGAGCAGTTCTTC. Encoded protein: CASSRGRGNEQFF.

This clonotype was seen only a few times. V is TRBV7-9 and J is TRBJ1-4; tentative D call: TRBD1 (5 bases). This CDR3 is built from 14 residues. Germline CDR1 reads SEHNR; CDR2 reads FQNEAQ (reference sequence). Trimming took 3 bases from V and 5 from J, leaving 10 bases between them. CDR3 protein: CASSFDRSNEKLFF. As DNA, the CDR3 is TGTGCCAGCAGCTTTGACAGATCGAATGAAAAACTGTTTTTT.

This clonotype was counted only a few times. This CDR3 is CASSPRTGVTSTGWRAFF. The CDR3 coding sequence is TGTGCCAGCAGCCCCCGAACCGGGGTAACTAGTACGGGATGGAGAGCTTTCTTT. The V call is TRBV11-1, the J call TRBJ1-1; D is uncertain. This CDR3 contains 18 residues. V was clipped by 5 bases and J by 10 bases, with 32 bases between them. Germline CDR1 and CDR2: SGHAT and FQDESV (reference sequence).